The rows below give T cell receptor beta chains drawn from one sample of a study of Graves' ophthalmopathy and Graves' hyperthyroidism. TCRdb called the multiplex PCR reads again in MiXCR, with one record for every CDR3 protein. The data show about 210,000 distinct CDR3 sequences, with around 30% seen just once and about 8.2% held by the top ten. Sequencing was carried out using peripheral blood. Every receptor here comes from a man in his forties or fifties with Graves' ophthalmopathy. Both conserved end residues are part of each CDR3. Fields, in order: D gene, V gene, clone size, J gene, CDR3 protein, CDR3 DNA. The D gene is left open where the match is weak. Clone size, where shown, is once, few, many, or a class for clones that have expanded.

d_call: TRBD2; v_call: TRBV6-1; clone_size: many; j_call: TRBJ2-3; cdr3_aa: CASRTSGRADTQYF; cdr3_nt: TGTGCCAGCAGGACTAGCGGGAGGGCAGATACGCAGTATTTT
d_call: -; v_call: TRBV2; clone_size: many; j_call: TRBJ1-6; cdr3_aa: CASSVRGRAFSPLHF; cdr3_nt: TGTGCCAGCAGTGTCAGGGGCAGGGCATTTTCACCCCTCCACTTT
d_call: -; v_call: TRBV10-3; clone_size: many; j_call: TRBJ2-2; cdr3_aa: CAISGPYEEAGELFF; cdr3_nt: TGTGCCATCAGCGGGCCCTACGAGGAGGCCGGGGAGCTGTTTTTT
d_call: -; v_call: TRBV12-3/TRBV12-4; clone_size: -; j_call: TRBJ1-5; cdr3_aa: CASSLWGRANQPQHF; cdr3_nt: TGTGCCAGCAGTTTATGGGGCAGGGCCAATCAGCCCCAGCATTTT
d_call: -; v_call: TRBV6-2/TRBV6-3; clone_size: many; j_call: TRBJ1-2; cdr3_aa: CASSLEGARYGYTF; cdr3_nt: TGTGCCAGCAGTTTGGAGGGAGCGAGGTATGGCTACACCTTC
d_call: TRBD1; v_call: TRBV6-5; clone_size: -; j_call: TRBJ2-5; cdr3_aa: CASSYYRGQETQYF; cdr3_nt: TGTGCCAGCAGTTACTACAGGGGGCAAGAGACCCAGTACTTC
d_call: -; v_call: TRBV27; clone_size: many; j_call: TRBJ1-3; cdr3_aa: CASSAGRVDSGNTIYF; cdr3_nt: TGTGCCAGCAGTGCGGGACGGGTTGACTCTGGAAACACCATATATTTT
d_call: -; v_call: TRBV27; clone_size: many; j_call: TRBJ2-5; cdr3_aa: CASSSLDTLQETQYF; cdr3_nt: TGTGCCAGCAGTTCCCTGGACACTCTCCAAGAGACCCAGTACTTC
d_call: -; v_call: TRBV10-1; clone_size: many; j_call: TRBJ1-5; cdr3_aa: CATTGRTYLRNQPQHF; cdr3_nt: TGCGCCACAACAGGAAGGACCTACCTTAGGAATCAGCCCCAGCATTTT
d_call: -; v_call: TRBV7-2; clone_size: many; j_call: TRBJ2-3; cdr3_aa: CASSVTLVPDTQYF; cdr3_nt: TGTGCCAGCAGCGTAACGCTAGTTCCAGATACGCAGTATTTT
d_call: -; v_call: TRBV3-1; clone_size: many; j_call: TRBJ2-2; cdr3_aa: CASSLWGLTNTGELFF; cdr3_nt: TGTGCCAGCAGCCTATGGGGACTGACGAACACCGGGGAGCTGTTTTTT
d_call: TRBD2; v_call: TRBV6-2/TRBV6-3; clone_size: few; j_call: TRBJ2-7; cdr3_aa: CASRPASGSREQYF; cdr3_nt: TGTGCCAGCAGGCCTGCTAGCGGGAGTCGCGAGCAGTACTTC
d_call: -; v_call: TRBV6-2/TRBV6-3; clone_size: once; j_call: TRBJ2-7; cdr3_aa: CASSLDGTPIYEQYF; cdr3_nt: TGTGCCAGCAGTTTAGACGGGACACCGATCTACGAGCAGTACTTC
d_call: TRBD2; v_call: TRBV6-2/TRBV6-3; clone_size: many; j_call: TRBJ2-4; cdr3_aa: CASSSAGRVTKNIQYF; cdr3_nt: TGTGCCAGCAGTTCAGCGGGGCGCGTCACCAAAAACATTCAGTACTTC
d_call: -; v_call: TRBV2; clone_size: many; j_call: TRBJ1-1; cdr3_aa: CASDTRNTEAFF; cdr3_nt: TGTGCCAGTGACACCCGGAACACTGAAGCTTTCTTT
d_call: TRBD1; v_call: TRBV27; clone_size: once; j_call: TRBJ2-7; cdr3_aa: CASSLRTGQTPYEQYF; cdr3_nt: TGTGCCAGCAGTCTACGGACAGGGCAAACTCCCTACGAGCAGTACTTC
d_call: -; v_call: TRBV29-1; clone_size: many; j_call: TRBJ1-5; cdr3_aa: CSVEEGGGGQPQHF; cdr3_nt: TGCAGCGTTGAAGAAGGGGGAGGTGGTCAGCCCCAGCATTTT
d_call: -; v_call: TRBV29-1; clone_size: many; j_call: TRBJ2-6; cdr3_aa: CSVAPAGRGAGANVLTF; cdr3_nt: TGCAGCGTGGCCCCGGCGGGCAGGGGGGCTGGGGCCAACGTCCTGACTTTC
d_call: -; v_call: TRBV28; clone_size: many; j_call: TRBJ2-2; cdr3_aa: CASSLWGSRAYGELFF; cdr3_nt: TGTGCCAGCAGTTTATGGGGCTCTCGGGCGTACGGGGAGCTGTTTTTT
d_call: TRBD2; v_call: TRBV12-3/TRBV12-4; clone_size: -; j_call: TRBJ2-5; cdr3_aa: CASKPGLAEETQYF; cdr3_nt: TGTGCCAGCAAACCGGGACTAGCGGAAGAGACCCAGTACTTC
d_call: -; v_call: TRBV29-1; clone_size: many; j_call: TRBJ2-5; cdr3_aa: CSVMGGQTSPSQYF; cdr3_nt: TGCAGCGTGATGGGGGGACAGACCTCTCCATCCCAGTACTTC
d_call: -; v_call: TRBV2; clone_size: many; j_call: TRBJ2-7; cdr3_aa: CASSEFPVYEQYF; cdr3_nt: TGTGCCAGCAGTGAATTCCCCGTCTACGAGCAGTACTTC
d_call: -; v_call: TRBV3-1; clone_size: many; j_call: TRBJ1-2; cdr3_aa: CASSQVKNYGYTF; cdr3_nt: TGTGCCAGCAGCCAAGTTAAGAACTATGGCTACACCTTC
d_call: -; v_call: TRBV4-3; clone_size: many; j_call: TRBJ2-2; cdr3_aa: CASSHGRVSDTGELFF; cdr3_nt: TGCGCCAGCAGCCATGGCAGGGTTTCTGACACCGGGGAGCTGTTTTTT
d_call: -; v_call: TRBV28; clone_size: few; j_call: TRBJ1-1; cdr3_aa: CAITGYTEAFF; cdr3_nt: TGTGCCATCACAGGGTACACTGAAGCTTTCTTT
d_call: -; v_call: TRBV19; clone_size: many; j_call: TRBJ2-2; cdr3_aa: CASSITGAGELFF; cdr3_nt: TGTGCCAGTAGTATTACGGGGGCCGGGGAGCTGTTTTTT
d_call: -; v_call: TRBV6-2/TRBV6-3; clone_size: -; j_call: TRBJ1-5; cdr3_aa: CASSSHHSNQPQHF; cdr3_nt: TGTGCCAGCAGTTCACACCATAGCAATCAGCCCCAGCATTTT
d_call: TRBD2; v_call: TRBV7-9; clone_size: many; j_call: TRBJ2-7; cdr3_aa: CASSLDSGRGLYEQYF; cdr3_nt: TGTGCCAGCAGCTTAGATAGCGGGAGGGGACTATACGAGCAGTACTTC
d_call: -; v_call: TRBV29-1; clone_size: many; j_call: TRBJ1-1; cdr3_aa: CSVEVHTEAFF; cdr3_nt: TGCAGCGTTGAAGTCCACACTGAAGCTTTCTTT
d_call: -; v_call: TRBV19; clone_size: -; j_call: TRBJ1-2; cdr3_aa: CASSIHYTLNYGYTF; cdr3_nt: TGTGCCAGTAGTATACACTACACTCTCAACTATGGCTACACCTTC
d_call: TRBD1; v_call: TRBV19; clone_size: many; j_call: TRBJ2-5; cdr3_aa: CASSIGGPGGRETQYF; cdr3_nt: TGTGCCAGTAGTATTGGTGGGCCAGGGGGACGGGAGACCCAGTACTTC
d_call: -; v_call: TRBV20-1; clone_size: many; j_call: TRBJ2-7; cdr3_aa: CSAATGTYEQYF; cdr3_nt: TGCAGTGCCGCTACCGGGACCTACGAGCAGTACTTC
d_call: -; v_call: TRBV6-1; clone_size: many; j_call: TRBJ2-7; cdr3_aa: CASSDLLGTLNYEQYF; cdr3_nt: TGTGCCAGCAGTGATTTACTCGGGACTCTTAACTACGAGCAGTACTTC
d_call: -; v_call: TRBV12-3/TRBV12-4; clone_size: -; j_call: TRBJ1-1; cdr3_aa: CASEARGNTEAFF; cdr3_nt: TGTGCCAGTGAGGCTCGCGGGAACACTGAAGCTTTCTTT
d_call: TRBD1; v_call: TRBV28; clone_size: -; j_call: TRBJ2-1; cdr3_aa: CASSALTGSSYNEQFF; cdr3_nt: TGTGCCAGCAGTGCTCTGACAGGGTCTTCCTACAATGAGCAGTTCTTC
d_call: TRBD1; v_call: TRBV6-2/TRBV6-3; clone_size: many; j_call: TRBJ1-5; cdr3_aa: CASSLGQGEGQPQHF; cdr3_nt: TGTGCCAGCAGTTTGGGACAGGGTGAGGGTCAGCCCCAGCATTTT
d_call: -; v_call: TRBV24-1; clone_size: many; j_call: TRBJ1-5; cdr3_aa: CATSDGDNNQPQHF; cdr3_nt: TGTGCCACCAGTGACGGGGACAACAATCAGCCCCAGCATTTT
d_call: TRBD2; v_call: TRBV6-2/TRBV6-3; clone_size: -; j_call: TRBJ2-7; cdr3_aa: CASNLITSGEQYF; cdr3_nt: TGTGCCAGCAATCTTATTACTAGCGGCGAGCAGTACTTC
d_call: -; v_call: TRBV4-3; clone_size: many; j_call: TRBJ2-2; cdr3_aa: CASSQVFGGAQWELFF; cdr3_nt: TGCGCCAGCAGCCAAGTTTTTGGGGGTGCGCAGTGGGAGCTGTTTTTT
d_call: -; v_call: TRBV20-1; clone_size: many; j_call: TRBJ2-7; cdr3_aa: CSASGGAYEQYF; cdr3_nt: TGCAGTGCTAGCGGGGGCGCCTACGAGCAGTACTTC
d_call: TRBD1; v_call: TRBV5-1; clone_size: many; j_call: TRBJ2-5; cdr3_aa: CAGSLGLLTGGQETQYF; cdr3_nt: TGCGCCGGCAGCTTGGGGCTTCTGACAGGGGGTCAAGAGACCCAGTACTTC
d_call: -; v_call: TRBV2; clone_size: many; j_call: TRBJ2-5; cdr3_aa: CASTGGLSETQYF; cdr3_nt: TGTGCCAGCACCGGGGGTCTTAGTGAGACCCAGTACTTC
d_call: -; v_call: TRBV12-3/TRBV12-4; clone_size: many; j_call: TRBJ2-7; cdr3_aa: CASSPDLSASYEQYF; cdr3_nt: TGTGCCAGCAGTCCAGACTTAAGTGCCAGCTACGAGCAGTACTTC
d_call: -; v_call: TRBV19; clone_size: many; j_call: TRBJ2-7; cdr3_aa: CASSIEGGPYTEQYF; cdr3_nt: TGTGCCAGTAGTATAGAAGGAGGCCCTTACACCGAGCAGTACTTC
d_call: -; v_call: TRBV28; clone_size: -; j_call: TRBJ1-5; cdr3_aa: CASKDLMEPQHF; cdr3_nt: TGTGCCAGCAAGGATCTGATGGAGCCCCAGCATTTT
d_call: TRBD2; v_call: TRBV6-2/TRBV6-3; clone_size: many; j_call: TRBJ2-2; cdr3_aa: CASTGRTSGSGTGELFF; cdr3_nt: TGTGCCAGCACCGGAAGGACTAGCGGGAGCGGTACCGGGGAGCTGTTTTTT
d_call: -; v_call: TRBV12-3/TRBV12-4; clone_size: -; j_call: TRBJ1-5; cdr3_aa: CASSFSPGGVYSNQPQHF; cdr3_nt: TGTGCCAGCAGTTTTTCTCCTGGGGGGGTATATAGCAATCAGCCCCAGCATTTT
d_call: -; v_call: TRBV25-1; clone_size: many; j_call: TRBJ2-7; cdr3_aa: CATRGGYEQYF; cdr3_nt: TGTGCCACCAGAGGGGGCTACGAGCAGTACTTC
d_call: -; v_call: TRBV30; clone_size: many; j_call: TRBJ1-3; cdr3_aa: CAWSGELILPGNTIYF; cdr3_nt: TGTGCCTGGAGTGGGGAGCTCATTCTCCCTGGAAACACCATATATTTT
d_call: -; v_call: TRBV19; clone_size: many; j_call: TRBJ2-7; cdr3_aa: CASSIGGSYEQYF; cdr3_nt: TGTGCCAGTAGTATCGGAGGATCCTACGAGCAGTACTTC
d_call: -; v_call: TRBV6-1; clone_size: -; j_call: TRBJ2-7; cdr3_aa: CASTMTVMGYEQYF; cdr3_nt: TGTGCCAGTACGATGACGGTGATGGGCTACGAGCAGTACTTC
d_call: -; v_call: TRBV2; clone_size: many; j_call: TRBJ2-7; cdr3_aa: CASSEALPSPSYEQYF; cdr3_nt: TGTGCCAGCAGTGAAGCGCTTCCTAGCCCCAGCTACGAGCAGTACTTC
d_call: -; v_call: TRBV11-2; clone_size: once; j_call: TRBJ2-1; cdr3_aa: CASSLDRSPNSYNEQFF; cdr3_nt: TGTGCCAGCAGCTTAGACAGATCACCAAACTCCTACAATGAGCAGTTCTTC
d_call: -; v_call: TRBV6-1; clone_size: once; j_call: TRBJ1-1; cdr3_aa: CASSRRGGSLTEAFF; cdr3_nt: TGTGCCAGCAGTCGACGAGGGGGATCACTTACTGAAGCTTTCTTT